The T cell receptor (beta chain) under discussion was sequenced for a study of blood T cell repertoires in COVID-19 (TCRdb year 2020). For context, the study as a whole: The collaborator samples originated in the United States, Italy and Spain and spanned the acute and convalescent phases of COVID-19. The samples were drawn from two sources: the first 160 participants of the ongoing ImmuneRACE study, and 1,254 subjects contributed by 6 global collaborators. The repertoires were released in a freely available public database meant as a resource for research on the immune response to SARS-CoV-2. Where HLA class I and class II types were available, the types were taken from metadata supplied by the sample provider, not from assay-based typing. Nearly every sample came with metadata listing a de-identified subject ID, COVID-19 status, age in years and sex. Deeply sampled blood TCRbeta repertoires from subjects exposed to, actively infected with, or recovered from COVID-19 were included in the dataset. The prospective study material was composed of cDNA or gDNA derived from T cells, B-cell-depleted T cells, or PBMCs. General findings and caveats noted by the study authors: The quantity of clinical and demographic metadata differed by source and by participant and was supplied without curation.

Whole blood was collected in K2EDTA tubes by collaborating institutions according to the institutions' own protocols. For TCRbeta analysis, collaborators shipped samples in one of three forms: frozen whole blood, isolated PBMCs, or DNA extracted from either of those sample types. From the cysteine through the phenylalanine, the CDR3 covers 15 amino acids. This entry keeps only the CDR3 DNA: 45 bases, framed from base 1. The germline ends are 13 bases apart after V is trimmed by 5 bases and J by 2 bases. The germline V gene gives CDR1 as SGHTA and CDR2 as FQGTGA. This clone was seen only once. Its antigen remains unidentified. Base qualities are not at hand, and no much larger clone is one base apart. TCRbeta CDR3 regions were amplified from genomic DNA using the immunoSEQ Assay, a bias-controlled multiplex PCR. Regarding the original processing steps: The number of nucleated cells in each sample was estimated by amplification of reference gene primers within the assay. To quantify the absolute abundance of each unique TCRbeta CDR3 rearrangement, sequence reads were collapsed and filtered. Productive Simpson clonality was computed per sample as the square root of Simpson's diversity index over productive rearrangements. TCRdb stores this immuneACCESS table with in-frame sequences only. Part of the clones is absent; in the studies checked, under half of the shortfall reflects unresolved V genes, and no reason is known for the rest. From that table come the V and J calls and clone size; the DNA was used to work out D and trimming. For this sample the table gives 55,000 to 70,000 clones, of which about nine tenths were detected only once. The ten largest clonotypes hold 7% to 9% of the sample.

The TCR sequence derives from a woman in her 70s with active COVID-19. This chain is built from TRBV7-3 and TRBJ2-1, with a tentative D gene TRBD2 over 5 matching bases. The specimen was peripheral blood. The DNA sequence is TGTGCCAGCAGCGTCGTCGAGGGCGCCTACAATGAGCAGTTCTTC. Its coded protein is CASSVVEGAYNEQFF.